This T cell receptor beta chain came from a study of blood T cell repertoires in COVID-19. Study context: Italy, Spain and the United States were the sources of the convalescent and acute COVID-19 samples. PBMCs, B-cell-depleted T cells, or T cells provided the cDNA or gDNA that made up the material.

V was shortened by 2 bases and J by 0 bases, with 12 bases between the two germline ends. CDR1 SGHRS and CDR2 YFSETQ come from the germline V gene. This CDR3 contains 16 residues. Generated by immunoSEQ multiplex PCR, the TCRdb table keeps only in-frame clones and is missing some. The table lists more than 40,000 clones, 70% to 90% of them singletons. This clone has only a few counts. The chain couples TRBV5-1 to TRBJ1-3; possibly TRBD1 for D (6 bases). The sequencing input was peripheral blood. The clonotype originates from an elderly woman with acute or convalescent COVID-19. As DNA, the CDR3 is TGCGCCAGCAGCTTACAGGGCCAAGGCTCTGGAAACACCATATATTTT. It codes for CASSLQGQGSGNTIYF.